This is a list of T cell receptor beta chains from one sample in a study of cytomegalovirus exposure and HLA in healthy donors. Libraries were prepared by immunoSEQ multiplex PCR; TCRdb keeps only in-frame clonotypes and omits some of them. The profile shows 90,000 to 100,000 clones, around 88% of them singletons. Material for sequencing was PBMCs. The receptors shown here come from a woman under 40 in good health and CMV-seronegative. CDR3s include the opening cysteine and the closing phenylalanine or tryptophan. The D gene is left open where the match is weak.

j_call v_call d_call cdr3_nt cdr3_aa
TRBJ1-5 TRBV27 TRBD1 TGTGCCAGCAGAAGGACAGGGAATTTTCAGCCCCAGCATTTT CASRRTGNFQPQHF
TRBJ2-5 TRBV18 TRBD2 TGTGCCAGCTCCCAAGCGGGGGGGCGGCAAGAGACCCAGTACTTC CASSQAGGRQETQYF
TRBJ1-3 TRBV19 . TGTGCCAGTAGTATGGCGGGCGGAAACACCATATATTTT CASSMAGGNTIYF
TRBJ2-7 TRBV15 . TGTGCCACCAGCCCAGGGGACCCCTACGAGCAGTACTTC CATSPGDPYEQYF
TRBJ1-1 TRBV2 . TGTGCCAGCAGTCTACTCACTGAAGCTTTCTTT CASSLLTEAFF
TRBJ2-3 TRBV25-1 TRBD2 TGTGCCAGCAGTGAGCCCAGCGGGAGGGTGGATACGCAGTATTTT CASSEPSGRVDTQYF
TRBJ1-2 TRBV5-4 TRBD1 TGTGCCAGCAGCTTACAGACAGGGGGAAACTATGGCTACACCTTC CASSLQTGGNYGYTF
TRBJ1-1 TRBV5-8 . TGTGCCAGCAGCTGGAGGGACGCGGACGCTTTCTTT CASSWRDADAFF
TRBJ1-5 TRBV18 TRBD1 TGTGCCAGCTCACCAGACAGGGGAGTACAGCCCCAGCATTTT CASSPDRGVQPQHF
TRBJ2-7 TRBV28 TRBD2 TGTGCCAGCAGTCGGGGGGGACTAGCGGGAGGGCCGAAGGAGCAGTACTTC CASSRGGLAGGPKEQYF
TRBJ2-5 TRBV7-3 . TGTGCCAGCAGGCGGGATGGAGGGGAGACCCAGTACTTC CASRRDGGETQYF
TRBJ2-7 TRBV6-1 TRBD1 TGTGCCAGCAGTGCTCTCCGGGGACAGGGGGCTCCCTACGAGCAGTACTTC CASSALRGQGAPYEQYF
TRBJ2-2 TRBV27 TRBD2 TGTGCCAGCAGTTTAGTGTTCGGGAGGGGCACCGGGGAGCTGTTTTTT CASSLVFGRGTGELFF
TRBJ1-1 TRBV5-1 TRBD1 TGCGCCAGCAGCTTGGCCGGGTTCTACAGGGGGAACACTGAAGCTTTCTTT CASSLAGFYRGNTEAFF
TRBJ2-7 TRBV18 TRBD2 TGTGCCAGCTCACTGGAGACGAAAGCGGGAGCTTACGAGCAGTACTTC CASSLETKAGAYEQYF
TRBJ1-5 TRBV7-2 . TGTGCCAGCAGCTCCAGGGGCAGCAATCAGCCCCAGCATTTT CASSSRGSNQPQHF
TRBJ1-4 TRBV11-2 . TGTGCCAGCAGCTTAGATCGGCCAGGGTTGGGTGAAAAACTGTTTTTT CASSLDRPGLGEKLFF
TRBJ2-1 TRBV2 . TGTGCCAGCCTACTGGGGGGTTGGGAGCAGTTCTTC CASLLGGWEQFF
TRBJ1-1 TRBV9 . TGTGCCAGCAGCGTAGCAGGGGAGAACACTGAAGCTTTCTTT CASSVAGENTEAFF
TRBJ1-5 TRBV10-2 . TGCGCCACTCTACAGGGTCGGGGCAATCAGCCCCAGCATTTT CATLQGRGNQPQHF
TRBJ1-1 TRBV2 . TGTGCCAGCAGTTTAACAGGGCTGGGGACTGAAGCTTTCTTT CASSLTGLGTEAFF
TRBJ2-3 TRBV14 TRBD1 TGTGCCAGCAGCCAAGACCCCGGGACAGCCGGGAATACGCAGTATTTT CASSQDPGTAGNTQYF
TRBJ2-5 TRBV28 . TGTGCCAGCAGTTACCCCGACTACCAAGAGACCCAGTACTTC CASSYPDYQETQYF
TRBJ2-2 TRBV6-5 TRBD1 TGTGCCAGCAGTTCCCCCAGGGGGCGAAACGGGGAGCTGTTTTTT CASSSPRGRNGELFF
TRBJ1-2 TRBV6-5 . TGTGCCAGCAGTTACTCACGAGGGGGTAACTATGGCTACACCTTC CASSYSRGGNYGYTF